This T cell receptor beta chain was captured in a study of regulatory T cells in long-lasting Graves disease. General observations from the study: Repertoires from persistent disease leaned toward TRBV28, TRBJ1-2 and TRBJ2-5. Persistent Graves' patients showed less TCR diversity than newly diagnosed ones.

This clonotype was detected a few times. Its antigen is still unknown. Germline-derived CDR1 and CDR2 are LNHNV and YYDKDF (reference sequence). The CDR3 loop spans 15 amino acids. Trimming removed 5 bases from V and 2 bases from J, with 13 bases in between. Time point here: persistent/refractory GD, antithyroid drugs over 5 years with positive TRAb. From RNA extracted from PBMCs, the TCR library was made. The guidelines of the American Thyroid Association were the basis for diagnosing Graves' disease. An approximately 9-milliliter sample of peripheral blood was drawn into EDTA tubes. Combining iRepertoire HTBI primers with Arm-PCR of CDR3 regions, the authors built TCR beta libraries. MiXCR was run by TCRdb on the multiplex PCR reads, yielding one entry per CDR3 protein. This sample has around 450,000 distinct CDR3 sequences; about 22% occur once, and the top ten carry less than 9%.

The sequence came from a female donor with Graves disease. The sequenced sample was peripheral blood mononuclear cells (PBMCs), obtained when the disease was refractory, from a patient treated with antithyroid drugs. The rearrangement joins TRBV15 to TRBJ1-5, with no clear D. The chain's CDR3 is CATSSPATGNQPQHF. In DNA form, the CDR3 reads TGTGCCACCAGCTCTCCCGCAACAGGCAATCAGCCCCAGCATTTT. The full variable domain, in which reference TRBV15 and TRBJ1-5 provide the parts outside the CDR3, is DAMVIQNPRYQVTQFGKPVTLSCSQTLNHNVMYWYQQKSSQAPKLLFHYYDKDFNNEADTPDNFQSRRPNTSFCFLDIRSPGLGDTAMYLCATSSPATGNQPQHFGDGTRLSIL.